These T cell receptor beta chains were read from a single sample in a study of cytomegalovirus exposure and HLA in healthy donors. Profiled with immunoSEQ multiplex PCR; TCRdb holds only in-frame clones, not every one. The sample gives about 150,000 clones, 70% to 85% of which show up once; around 2.3% is in the top ten. Material for sequencing was PBMCs. Every receptor here comes from a man aged 30-40 years in good health and CMV-seronegative. Both conserved end residues are part of each CDR3. Each record gives: V gene, J gene, clone size, D gene, CDR3 protein, CDR3 DNA. A D gene is named only where the DNA matches it firmly. Clone sizes are given selectively: once, few, many, or a class where the clone is expanded.

>TRBV4-2|TRBJ2-2|once|.
CASSHLRRTTGELFF
TGTGCCAGCAGCCATTTGAGGAGAACCACCGGGGAGCTGTTTTTT
>TRBV10-3|TRBJ1-3|.|.
CAISPYRDSGNTIYF
TGTGCCATATCCCCGTACAGGGACTCTGGAAACACCATATATTTT
>TRBV25-1|TRBJ2-7|.|TRBD2
CASSEWGGRGKDEQYF
TGTGCCAGCAGTGAATGGGGGGGACGGGGGAAGGACGAGCAGTACTTC
>TRBV29-1|TRBJ2-1|.|.
CSVDFQNNEQFF
TGCAGCGTTGATTTTCAGAATAATGAGCAGTTCTTC
>TRBV29-1|TRBJ2-7|.|.
CSVASGSYEQYF
TGCAGCGTTGCGTCAGGCTCCTACGAGCAGTACTTC
>TRBV5-4|TRBJ2-6|.|.
CASGRPGANVLTF
TGTGCCAGCGGGCGTCCCGGGGCCAACGTCCTGACTTTC
>TRBV5-1|TRBJ2-7|.|TRBD2
CASSPGVGLAGAYEQYF
TGCGCCAGCAGCCCAGGCGTAGGACTAGCGGGGGCCTACGAGCAGTACTTC
>TRBV7-9|TRBJ1-3|few|.
CASSLDRNTIYF
TGTGCCAGCAGCTTAGATAGAAACACCATATATTTT
>TRBV5-1|TRBJ1-1|.|TRBD1
CASSSDRGRSTEAFF
TGCGCCAGCAGCTCGGACAGGGGTCGGAGCACTGAAGCTTTCTTT
>TRBV18|TRBJ1-3|.|TRBD1
CASSPRQGGTSGNTIYF
TGTGCCAGCTCACCACGACAGGGTGGGACCTCTGGAAACACCATATATTTT
>TRBV6-5|TRBJ1-1|.|TRBD1
CASSATGRTEAFF
TGTGCCAGCAGTGCGACAGGGCGGACTGAAGCTTTCTTT
>TRBV5-6|TRBJ1-3|.|.
CASSLRGSGNTIYF
TGTGCCAGCAGCTTGAGGGGCTCTGGAAACACCATATATTTT
>TRBV27|TRBJ2-3|.|TRBD2
CASSPILAGGPTDTQYF
TGTGCCAGCAGTCCCATACTAGCGGGGGGCCCAACAGATACGCAGTATTTT
>TRBV5-1|TRBJ2-3|.|.
CASKPSTDTQYF
TGCGCCAGCAAGCCAAGCACAGATACGCAGTATTTT
>TRBV5-1|TRBJ2-6|.|.
CASRVVSGANVLTF
TGCGCCAGCAGGGTAGTAAGCGGGGCCAACGTCCTGACTTTC
>TRBV5-1|TRBJ1-1|.|.
CASSRAGAENTEAFF
TGCGCCAGCAGTCGCGCAGGGGCCGAGAACACTGAAGCTTTCTTT
>TRBV7-9|TRBJ2-3|.|.
CASSGGGSADTQYF
TGTGCCAGCAGTGGGGGGGGCTCGGCAGATACGCAGTATTTT
>TRBV15|TRBJ2-7|.|.
CATSRRAPDSVSYEQYF
TGTGCCACCAGCAGACGGGCCCCGGACAGTGTCTCCTACGAGCAGTACTTC
>TRBV6-5|TRBJ2-5|many|TRBD2
CASSYGGGEETQYF
TGTGCCAGCAGTTACGGGGGGGGAGAAGAGACCCAGTACTTC
>TRBV7-6|TRBJ2-7|.|.
CASSLSPTYEQYF
TGTGCCAGCAGCTTATCCCCAACCTACGAGCAGTACTTC
>TRBV28|TRBJ1-3|.|.
CASSVAGGAEGNTIYF
TGTGCCAGCAGTGTAGCGGGGGGCGCGGAAGGAAACACCATATATTTT
>TRBV5-1|TRBJ2-5|.|.
CASSLLSVQETQYF
TGCGCCAGCAGCTTGCTGTCGGTCCAAGAGACCCAGTACTTC
>TRBV4-1|TRBJ1-2|.|TRBD1
CASSQAPGQGAPYGYTF
TGCGCCAGCAGCCAAGCCCCGGGACAGGGGGCGCCTTATGGCTACACCTTC
>TRBV28|TRBJ2-7|.|.
CASTALAGEQYF
TGTGCCAGCACCGCCTTGGCGGGGGAGCAGTACTTC
>TRBV29-1|TRBJ2-7|.|.
CSVEGLGGEQYF
TGCAGCGTTGAGGGGCTGGGGGGCGAGCAGTACTTC
>TRBV2|TRBJ2-4|few|.
CASSEAGRGENIQYF
TGTGCCAGCAGTGAAGCCGGCAGGGGGGAAAACATTCAGTACTTC
>TRBV5-1|TRBJ1-2|.|.
CASRPTGSYFGYTF
TGCGCCAGCAGGCCAACAGGATCCTACTTTGGCTACACCTTC
>TRBV6-1|TRBJ2-2|.|.
CASSGALPGPELFF
TGTGCCAGCAGTGGAGCACTACCGGGTCCTGAGCTGTTTTTT
>TRBV7-9|TRBJ1-6|.|.
CSSSLRALSSYNSPLHF
TGTTCCAGCAGCTTGCGGGCCTTGAGCTCCTATAATTCACCCCTCCACTTT
>TRBV5-4|TRBJ1-4|.|.
CASSLEFGEELFF
TGTGCCAGCAGCTTGGAGTTCGGTGAGGAACTGTTTTTT
>TRBV5-5|TRBJ2-7|.|TRBD1
CASSFYPTGEEQYF
TGTGCCAGCAGCTTTTACCCGACAGGGGAAGAGCAGTACTTC
>TRBV13|TRBJ2-6|.|.
CASSLRGQGANVLTF
TGTGCCAGCAGCTTACGAGGGCAGGGGGCCAACGTCCTGACTTTC
>TRBV19|TRBJ2-7|.|.
CASSIDQGYEQYF
TGTGCCAGTAGTATAGATCAGGGGTACGAGCAGTACTTC